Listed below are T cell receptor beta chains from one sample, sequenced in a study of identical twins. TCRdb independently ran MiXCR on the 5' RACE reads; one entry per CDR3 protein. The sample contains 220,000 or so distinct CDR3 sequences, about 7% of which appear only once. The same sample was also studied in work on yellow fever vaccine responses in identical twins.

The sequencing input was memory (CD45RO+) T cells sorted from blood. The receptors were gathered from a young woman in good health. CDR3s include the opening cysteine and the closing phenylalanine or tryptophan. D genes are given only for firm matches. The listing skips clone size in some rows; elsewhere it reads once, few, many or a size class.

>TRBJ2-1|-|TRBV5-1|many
TGCGCCAGCAGCTTGGACAGAGACCCCGAGCAGTTCTTC
CASSLDRDPEQFF
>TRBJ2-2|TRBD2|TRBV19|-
TGTGCCAGTAATCATTGGGAGGGTACCGGGGAGCTGTTTTTT
CASNHWEGTGELFF
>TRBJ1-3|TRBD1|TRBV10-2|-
TGCGCCAGCAGTTTACAGGGGGGCGTTGAAGCCTCTGGAAACACCATATATTTT
CASSLQGGVEASGNTIYF
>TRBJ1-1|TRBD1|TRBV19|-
TGTGCCAGTAGGGTGGACAGGGACACTCAAGCTTTCTTT
CASRVDRDTQAFF
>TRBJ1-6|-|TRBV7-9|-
TGTGCCAGCAGCCCAAGTCGCGGGGCAGCCCACTTT
CASSPSRGAAHF
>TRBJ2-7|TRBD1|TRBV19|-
TGTGCCAGTAGTATAGCCCACGGGACAGGTAGTTACGAGCAGTACTTC
CASSIAHGTGSYEQYF
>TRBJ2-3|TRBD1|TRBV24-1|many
TGTGCCACCAGTGGGGGACAGCTCACAGATACGCAGTATTTT
CATSGGQLTDTQYF
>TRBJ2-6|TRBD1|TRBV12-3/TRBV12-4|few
TGTGCCAGCAGTCAACGACAGGGGGCACGTGGGGCCAACGTCCTGACTTTC
CASSQRQGARGANVLTF
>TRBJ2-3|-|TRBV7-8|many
TGTGCCAGCAGCTTAGGTATTGCGGGCAGCACAGATACGCAGTATTTT
CASSLGIAGSTDTQYF
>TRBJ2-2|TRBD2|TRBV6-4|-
TGTGCCAGCACCCCGCTAGCGGGAGGAACCGGGGAGCTGTTTTTT
CASTPLAGGTGELFF
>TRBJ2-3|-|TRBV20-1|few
TGCAGTGCTCGAAACCCATTTGCCGGAGATACGCAGTATTTT
CSARNPFAGDTQYF
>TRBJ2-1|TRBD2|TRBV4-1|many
TGCGCCAGCAGCCAAGAGGGCAGCGGGAAGGGCAATGAGCAGTTCTTC
CASSQEGSGKGNEQFF
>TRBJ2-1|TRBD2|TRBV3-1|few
TGTGCCAGCAGCCCCCGGGGACTACCAACGAATGAGCAGTTCTTC
CASSPRGLPTNEQFF
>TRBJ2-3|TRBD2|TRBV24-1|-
TGTGCCACCAGTGCCAAACTAGCGGGGGGGTTCACAGATACGCAGTATTTT
CATSAKLAGGFTDTQYF
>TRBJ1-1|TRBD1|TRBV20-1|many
TGCAGCCCCTCTGACAGGGGTGACACTGAAGCTTTCTTT
CSPSDRGDTEAFF
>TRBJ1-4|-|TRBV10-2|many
TGCGCCAGCAGACAGGGAAATGAAAAACTGTTTTTT
CASRQGNEKLFF
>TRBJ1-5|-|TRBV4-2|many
TGTGCCAGCAGCCAGGCAGGGGAAAGTAGTCAGCCCCAGCATTTT
CASSQAGESSQPQHF
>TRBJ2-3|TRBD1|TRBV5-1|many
TGCGCCAGCAGCTTTGACGGCGACAGGGGGGTCACAGATACGCAGTATTTT
CASSFDGDRGVTDTQYF
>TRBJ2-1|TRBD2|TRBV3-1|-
TGTGCCAGCAGCCACACTAGCGGGAATAGGCATGAGCAGTTCTTC
CASSHTSGNRHEQFF
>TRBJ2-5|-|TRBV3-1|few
TGTGCCAGCAGCCAAGGGTGGAACCCAAGAGGGGGGAAGACCCAGTACTTC
CASSQGWNPRGGKTQYF